The 25 T cell receptor beta chains listed next were all sequenced from one sample in a study of CD8+ T cells in alopecia areata. Isolated RNA was reverse transcribed into cDNA used as the sequencing template. TCRdb keeps only in-frame clones here, not all; method: immunoSEQ multiplex PCR. The table includes about 220,000 clones, about 58% detected once. Treatment indicated: oral pan-JAK inhibitor, 5-10 mg twice daily. Material: CD4+ T cells sorted from blood, obtained at week 4, from a patient treated with tofacitinib. The receptors shown here come from a human donor with alopecia areata.

This sequence joins TRBV29-1 and TRBJ1-1; D call uncertain. Germline CDR1 and CDR2: SQVTM and ANQGSEA. The CDR3 spans 13 residues. Trimming removed 4 bases at V and 0 bases at J, with 9 bases between. CDR3 sequence: CSVGVRVNTEAFF. The CDR3 coding sequence is TGCAGCGTTGGGGTTAGGGTGAACACTGAAGCTTTCTTT.

This clone has a count of ten or more. This sequence joins TRBV11-2 and TRBJ2-7; no clear D. This CDR3 region has 13 residues. Trimming cost V 5 bases and J 0 bases, with 8 bases left between them. CDR1 is SGHAT, CDR2 FQNNGV, per germline. In DNA form, the CDR3 reads TGTGCCAGCAGCCCCTTTAGCTCCTACGAGCAGTACTTC. Its translation is CASSPFSSYEQYF. Full variable domain (outside the CDR3, taken from reference TRBV11-2 and TRBJ2-7): EAGVAQSPRYKIIEKRQSVAFWCNPISGHATLYWYQQILGQGPKLLIQFQNNGVVDDSQLPKDRFSAERLKGVDSTLKIQPAKLEDSAVYLCASSPFSSYEQYFGPGTRLTVT.

The count of this clone is one. The chain uses TRBV7-9 and TRBJ2-6, with D tentatively TRBD1 or TRBD2 (6 bases each). V was pared by 7 bases and J by 1 base, with 23 bases between. Germline V lookup: CDR1 SEHNR, CDR2 FQNEAQ (reference sequence). The CDR3 length is 19 residues. The CDR3, as DNA: TGTGCCAGCACCCACATCTCCGGGGGCCGGAGGTCTGGGGCCAACGTCCTGACTTTC. Amino acids: CASTHISGGRRSGANVLTF.

The chain uses TRBV4-1 and TRBJ1-1; D may be TRBD1 (6 bases). The germline V gene encodes CDR1 MGHRA and CDR2 YSYEKL. The CDR3 is 14 residues long. Between the trimmed V and J ends, which lost 1 base and 1 base, there was a span of 7 bases. The chain's CDR3 is CASSQADRNTEAFF. The DNA of the CDR3 is TGCGCCAGCAGCCAAGCGGACAGGAACACTGAAGCTTTCTTT.

For this clone: Other DNA sequences in the same sample also yield this CDR3. V gene TRBV29-1 combines with J gene TRBJ2-7, with D perhaps matching TRBD1 (5 bases). CDR1 and CDR2 from the germline V gene are SQVTM and ANQGSEA. This CDR3 has 10 amino acids. Trimming took 4 bases from V and 6 from J, leaving 7 bases between them. The DNA for the CDR3 is TGCAGCGTTGCAGGGCGCGAGCAGTACTTC. Amino acids: CSVAGREQYF.

The J gene is TRBJ1-2, the V gene TRBV19; 9 positions match TRBD1. This CDR3 has 14 residues. CDR1 is LNHDA, CDR2 SQIVND, per germline (reference sequence). J gave up 8 bases and V 6 bases, and 10 bases lay outside the gene matches. The CDR3 DNA reads TGTGCCAGTAGCCAGGACAGGGGAGCTTTAGGCTACACCTTC. This sequence encodes CASSQDRGALGYTF.

This clone was counted many times. The V gene is TRBV27, the J gene TRBJ2-2; either TRBD1 or TRBD2 may fit D (6 bases each). Trimming stripped 0 bases from V and 7 bases from J, with 9 bases between. CDR1 is MNHEY, CDR2 SMNVEV, per germline (reference sequence). The CDR3 has 14 amino acids. CDR3 sequence reads: CASSLSRGVGELFF. The CDR3 DNA follows: TGTGCCAGCAGTTTATCTAGGGGGGTCGGGGAGCTGTTTTTT.

The chain links TRBV2 to TRBJ1-6; 7 bases map to TRBD1. This CDR3 has 14 residues. The ends lost 2 bases at V and 10 bases at J; junction bases unmatched: 5. Germline CDR1 is SNHLY and CDR2 is FYNNEI. The CDR3 DNA follows: TGTGCCAGCAGTGAATTGGCAGGGGGGTCACCCCTCCACTTT. This translates into CASSELAGGSPLHF.

This CDR3 reads CASSRDRSTDTQYF. CDR3 coding DNA: TGTGCCAGCTCCCGGGACAGAAGCACAGATACGCAGTATTTT. The V and J genes are TRBV11-3 and TRBJ2-3; 7 bases fit TRBD1. The length of the CDR3 is 14 residues. Trimming removed 8 bases from V and 0 bases from J; junction bases left unmatched: 5. The germline CDR1 and CDR2 sequences are SGHNT and YENEEA.

The chain links TRBV29-1 to TRBJ1-5, with a possible D match to TRBD1 (6 bases). The CDR3 has 13 amino acids. Trimming left V 7 bases short and J 0 bases short, with 10 bases between. Germline CDR1 reads SQVTM; CDR2 reads ANQGSEA. CDR3 DNA: TGCAGCGCCAGGGGTGATAGCAATCAGCCCCAGCATTTT. It is translated as CSARGDSNQPQHF.

V is TRBV6-5 and J is TRBJ2-7; TRBD1 matches at 8 bases. J lost 0 bases, V lost 6 bases, and 4 bases had no gene match. This CDR3 has 14 amino acids. Germline V gives CDR1 MNHEY, CDR2 SVGAGI. CDR3 coding DNA: TGTGCCAGCAGGCAAACAGGGGGCTCCTACGAGCAGTACTTC. Its protein is CASRQTGGSYEQYF.

This sequence joins TRBV4-3 and TRBJ2-1; D is unresolved. V lost 0 bases and J 5 bases, leaving 14 bases between the germline ends. CDR1 LGHNA and CDR2 YSLEER come from the germline V gene. This CDR3 is built from 16 residues. CDR3 protein: CASSQERRRLNNEQFF. The CDR3 DNA sequence: TGCGCCAGCAGCCAAGAACGACGCCGGCTGAACAATGAGCAGTTCTTC.

The V gene is TRBV10-3, the J gene TRBJ1-1; 7 bases fit TRBD1. The CDR3 has 14 amino acids. Germline-derived CDR1 and CDR2 are ENHRY and SYGVKD. The trim removed 5 bases at V and 0 bases at J, leaving 3 bases unmatched. CDR3 DNA: TGTGCCATCAGTCCTGGGACAGTGAACACTGAAGCTTTCTTT. Its translation is CAISPGTVNTEAFF.

Written as DNA, the CDR3 is TGTGCCAGCAGCCCTACGACGGGGGGTGTCTACGAGCAGTACTTC. Translated: CASSPTTGGVYEQYF. V usage is TRBV7-9 and J usage is TRBJ2-7; 7 bases match TRBD2. The CDR3 totals 15 residues. CDR1 SEHNR and CDR2 FQNEAQ come from the germline V gene (reference sequence). Germline trimming cut 5 bases from V and 3 bases from J; bases unmatched to any gene: 10.

This clone appeared a few times. The chain has TRBV30 and TRBJ2-3; D unclear. The germline V and J ends were trimmed by 2 bases and 3 bases, with 12 bases remaining between them. CDR3 length equals 14 residues. Germline values: CDR1 GTSNPN, CDR2 SVGIG (reference sequence). CDR3 residues: CAWSSRSATDTQYF. Here the CDR3 DNA reads TGTGCCTGGAGTTCCCGGAGTGCTACAGATACGCAGTATTTT.

V gene TRBV30 combines with J gene TRBJ1-2, with D unclear. The CDR3 extends over 14 amino acids. The germline V and J ends were trimmed by 0 bases and 4 bases, with 12 bases remaining between them. CDR1 and CDR2 from the germline V gene are GTSNPN and SVGIG (reference sequence). This CDR3 reads CAWSVPGFIYGYTF. DNA for the CDR3: TGTGCCTGGAGTGTACCGGGATTTATCTATGGCTACACCTTC.

This clone was seen more than once but under ten times. J is TRBJ1-2 and V is TRBV7-2; D ambiguous. The CDR3 sequence is 12 residues long. Trimming shortened V by 5 bases and J by 8 bases, and 12 bases separated the two germline ends. Germline V gene data show CDR1 as SGHTA and CDR2 as FQGNSA. The CDR3, as DNA: TGTGCCAGCAGCCCCCGGGAAATCGGCTACACCTTC. It specifies CASSPREIGYTF. Full variable domain (missing parts from reference TRBV7-2 and TRBJ1-2): GAGVSQSPSNKVTEKGKDVELRCDPISGHTALYWYRQSLGQGLEFLIYFQGNSAPDKSGLPSDRFSAERTGGSVSTLTIQRTQQEDSAVYLCASSPREIGYTFGSGTRLTVV.

The rearrangement joins TRBV25-1 to TRBJ1-6, with TRBD1 matching over 9 bases. V trimming: 2 bases; J trimming: 7 bases; junction bases outside the gene matches: 6. The CDR3 contains 16 residues. Per germline, CDR1 MGHDK and CDR2 SYGVNS. This CDR3 reads CASSEPGQGKNSPLHF. CDR3 in DNA: TGTGCCAGCAGTGAACCCGGACAGGGGAAGAATTCACCCCTCCACTTT.

The chain joins TRBV4-3 to TRBJ2-5; TRBD1 might be the D (5 bases). CDR3 size: 13 residues. Germline values: CDR1 LGHNA, CDR2 YSLEER. The V gene lost 1 base and the J gene lost 7 bases, with 10 bases spanning the gap. CDR3 nucleotide sequence: TGCGCCAGCAGCCAAGTCACAGGCCGGACCCAGTACTTC. This sequence encodes CASSQVTGRTQYF.

The V call is TRBV7-2, the J call TRBJ2-2; D is ambiguous. The CDR3 extends over 14 amino acids. Trimming pared 5 bases from V and 1 base from J, leaving 8 bases between. In germline, CDR1 is SGHTA, CDR2 FQGNSA. CDR3 bases: TGTGCCAGCAGCCCACGACGGAACACCGGGGAGCTGTTTTTT. This sequence encodes CASSPRRNTGELFF.

J is TRBJ1-1 and V is TRBV4-3; D gene uncertain. The CDR3 sequence is 13 residues long. The germline V gene has CDR1 LGHNA and CDR2 YSLEER. The germline V and J ends were trimmed by 2 bases and 1 base, with 5 bases remaining between them. The CDR3 DNA follows: TGCGCCAGCAGCCAATGGGCGAACACTGAAGCTTTCTTT. Translation gives CASSQWANTEAFF.

This clone was picked up a small number of times. The chain couples TRBV4-1 to TRBJ2-1; D not certain. Trimming pared 0 bases from V and 10 bases from J, leaving 4 bases between. Germline V gene sequence: CDR1 MGHRA, CDR2 YSYEKL. This CDR3 comprises 11 residues. Here the CDR3 DNA reads TGCGCCAGCAGCCAAGAGCAAGAGCAGTTCTTC. Its protein product is CASSQEQEQFF.

This clone was seen a handful of times. This chain uses TRBV29-1 with TRBJ1-1; D call uncertain. CDR3 length: 13 amino acids. Per the germline V gene, CDR1 is SQVTM and CDR2 is ANQGSEA. The V gene lost 0 bases and the J gene lost 0 bases, with 5 bases spanning the gap. CDR3 nucleotides: TGCAGCGTTGAAGATCGTATGAACACTGAAGCTTTCTTT. This gives the protein CSVEDRMNTEAFF.

This chain links TRBV7-2 with TRBJ2-7; 9 bases map to TRBD2. This CDR3 has 15 residues. Per germline, CDR1 SGHTA and CDR2 FQGNSA. The V gene end was trimmed by 2 bases and the J gene end by 2 bases; junction bases not matched to a gene: 4. CDR3 loop: CASSLPAGGPYEQYF. In DNA, the CDR3 is TGTGCCAGCAGCTTACCAGCGGGGGGACCCTACGAGCAGTACTTC. The full variable domain, with the rest looked up from reference TRBV7-2 and TRBJ2-7, is GAGVSQSPSNKVTEKGKDVELRCDPISGHTALYWYRQSLGQGLEFLIYFQGNSAPDKSGLPSDRFSAERTGGSVSTLTIQRTQQEDSAVYLCASSLPAGGPYEQYFGPGTRLTVT.

The chain joins TRBV30 to TRBJ2-5; no definite D call. CDR3 size: 12 residues. Germline V CDR1 and CDR2: GTSNPN, SVGIG (reference sequence). Trimming took off 3 bases at V and 5 bases at J, with 10 bases between the two ends. This chain's CDR3 is CAWSPTGETQYF. The CDR3 DNA sequence: TGTGCCTGGAGCCCAACCGGGGAGACCCAGTACTTC.